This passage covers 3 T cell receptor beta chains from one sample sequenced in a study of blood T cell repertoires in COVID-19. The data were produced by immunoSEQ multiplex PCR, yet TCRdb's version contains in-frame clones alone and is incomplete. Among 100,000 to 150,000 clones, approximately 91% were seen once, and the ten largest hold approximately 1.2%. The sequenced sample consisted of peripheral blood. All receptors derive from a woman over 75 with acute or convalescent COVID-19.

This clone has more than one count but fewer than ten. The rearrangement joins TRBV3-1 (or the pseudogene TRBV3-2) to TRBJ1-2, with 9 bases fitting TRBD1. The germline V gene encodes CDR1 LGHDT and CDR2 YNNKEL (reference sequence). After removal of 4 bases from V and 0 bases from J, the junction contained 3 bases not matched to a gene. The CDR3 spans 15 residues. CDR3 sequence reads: CASSPYRGPNYGYTF. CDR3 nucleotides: TGTGCCAGCAGCCCCTACAGGGGGCCTAACTATGGCTACACCTTC.

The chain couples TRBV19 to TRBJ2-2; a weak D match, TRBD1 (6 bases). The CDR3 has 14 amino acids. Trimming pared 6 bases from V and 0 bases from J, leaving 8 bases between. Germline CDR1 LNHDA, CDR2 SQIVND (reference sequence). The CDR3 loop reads CASRAGANTGELFF. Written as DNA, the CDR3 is TGTGCCAGTAGAGCAGGGGCGAACACCGGGGAGCTGTTTTTT.

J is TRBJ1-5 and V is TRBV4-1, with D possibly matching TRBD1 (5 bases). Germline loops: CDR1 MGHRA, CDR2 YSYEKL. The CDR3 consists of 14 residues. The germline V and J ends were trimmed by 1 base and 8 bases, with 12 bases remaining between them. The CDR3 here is CASSQGSGKEPQHF. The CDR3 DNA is TGCGCCAGCAGCCAAGGTTCAGGGAAAGAGCCCCAGCATTTT.